One sample yielded the 18 T cell receptor beta chains listed below, sequenced in a study of blood T cell repertoires in COVID-19. TCRdb's table, derived via immunoSEQ multiplex PCR, lists solely in-frame clones and lacks some. The profile shows approximately 300,000 clones, approximately 84% of them singletons. The sequenced sample was PBMCs or T cells enriched from blood (not recorded which). The receptors here all came from a woman aged 18-35 years who had recovered from COVID-19.

The rearrangement joins TRBV5-1 to TRBJ2-1, with 10 bases aligning to TRBD2. Germline CDR1 and CDR2: SGHRS and YFSETQ. V was clipped by 4 bases and J by 3 bases; unmatched bases: 4. The length of the CDR3 is 15 residues. The CDR3 is CASSLLAGDYNEQFF. DNA for the CDR3: TGCGCCAGCAGCCTGCTAGCGGGAGACTACAATGAGCAGTTCTTC.

CDR3 nucleotide sequence: TGTGCCAGCAGCGTAGTTGGGAGCTCTGGAAACACCATATATTTT. This encodes CASSVVGSSGNTIYF. The chain couples TRBV9 to TRBJ1-3; D unresolved. Between the trimmed V and J ends, which lost 0 bases and 0 bases, there was a span of 7 bases. From germline, CDR1 is SGDLS and CDR2 YYNGEE. The CDR3 runs 15 residues. Looking up the rest from reference TRBV9 and TRBJ1-3 gives the full variable domain: DSGVTQTPKHLITATGQRVTLRCSPRSGDLSVYWYQQSLDQGLQFLIQYYNGEERAKGNILERFSAQQFPDLHSELNLSSLELGDSALYFCASSVVGSSGNTIYFGEGSWLTVV.

The chain links TRBV7-9 to TRBJ1-4; D gene unclear. Trimming took 4 bases from V and 3 from J, leaving 15 bases between them. This CDR3 is 16 amino acids long. The germline V gene encodes CDR1 SEHNR and CDR2 FQNEAQ (reference sequence). The CDR3 DNA follows: TGTGCCAGCAGCTCTCTGGCGGGGTCTTCTAATGAAAAACTGTTTTTT. Translated, it gives CASSSLAGSSNEKLFF.

This chain links TRBV9 with TRBJ2-5, with 10 bases matching TRBD2. The CDR3 runs to 17 residues. J gave up 4 bases and V 0 bases, and 9 bases lay outside the gene matches. Germline V lookup: CDR1 SGDLS, CDR2 YYNGEE. CDR3 amino acids: CASSVGHLSGGAETQYF. The CDR3 DNA reads TGTGCCAGCAGCGTAGGCCATTTAAGCGGGGGGGCAGAGACCCAGTACTTC.

The CDR3 sequence is CASSLGRLGELFF. The CDR3 DNA follows: TGTGCCAGCAGCTTGGGTAGACTCGGGGAGCTGTTTTTT. The chain has TRBV7-9 and TRBJ2-2; D unclear. The V and J ends lost 3 bases and 7 bases respectively, with 9 bases between them. The CDR3 contains 13 residues. Germline V gene lookup returns CDR1 SEHNR and CDR2 FQNEAQ (reference sequence).

CDR3 loop: CASSLDRAAYNEQFF. The DNA for the CDR3 is TGTGCCAGCAGCTTGGACAGGGCGGCCTACAATGAGCAGTTCTTC. The chain links TRBV7-6 to TRBJ2-1; 8 bases line up with TRBD1. CDR1 and CDR2 (germline): SGHVS, FNYEAQ. The CDR3 consists of 15 residues. The trim removed 3 bases at V and 2 bases at J, leaving 3 bases unmatched.

V usage is TRBV3-1 (or the pseudogene TRBV3-2) and J usage is TRBJ2-3; D might be TRBD2 (5 bases). Between the trimmed V and J ends, which lost 4 bases and 6 bases, there was a span of 8 bases. CDR3 length: 12 amino acids. CDR1 is LGHDT and CDR2 is YNNKEL in the germline V gene (reference sequence). CDR3 coding DNA: TGTGCCAGCAGCCTACTAGGGGATACGCAGTATTTT. Protein: CASSLLGDTQYF.

This chain connects TRBV5-4 to TRBJ2-4; a possible D gene is TRBD2 (6 bases). Trimming took off 4 bases at V and 8 bases at J, with 13 bases between the two ends. The CDR3 totals 13 residues. The germline gives CDR1 SGHNT, CDR2 YYREEE (reference sequence). Here the CDR3 reads CASSRKTSHIQYF. DNA for the CDR3: TGTGCCAGCAGCCGAAAGACTAGTCACATTCAGTACTTC.

This clone was found a few times. CDR3 nucleotides: TGTGCCAGCAGCCGGGGGACTACCTCCTACGAGCAGTACTTC. It codes for CASSRGTTSYEQYF. The J gene is TRBJ2-7, the V gene TRBV11-1; 7 bases are a match to TRBD2. Germline V gene data show CDR1 as SGHAT and CDR2 as FQDESV (reference sequence). J lost 0 bases, V lost 5 bases, and 4 bases had no gene match. The CDR3 extends over 14 amino acids.

J is TRBJ1-1 and V is TRBV5-1; D ambiguous. The CDR3 length is 14 residues. The ends were cut back, 4 bases at V and 3 bases at J, with 13 bases in the middle. The V gene's germline CDR1 is SGHRS and CDR2 YFSETQ. The CDR3 sequence: CASSRDIGDTEAFF. The CDR3, as DNA: TGCGCCAGCAGCAGGGATATCGGGGACACTGAAGCTTTCTTT.

The V gene is TRBV24-1, the J gene TRBJ1-5; no clear D. The V gene lost 7 bases and the J gene lost 4 bases, with 7 bases spanning the gap. There are 12 residues in the CDR3. Germline V gives CDR1 KGHDR, CDR2 SFDVKD. This CDR3 reads CATSWANQPQHF. CDR3 DNA: TGTGCCACCAGCTGGGCTAATCAGCCCCAGCATTTT.

The chain recombines TRBV7-8 with TRBJ2-7; TRBD1 might be the D (5 bases). The CDR3 totals 14 residues. Germline V gene lookup returns CDR1 SGHVS and CDR2 FQNEAQ. Trimming removed 5 bases at V and 6 bases at J, with 17 bases between. CDR3 loop: CASSAVGREGEQYF. DNA of the CDR3: TGTGCCAGCAGCGCAGTGGGCAGGGAAGGCGAGCAGTACTTC.

The chain links TRBV5-5 to TRBJ2-7; D unresolved. The CDR3 runs 13 residues. Trimming left V 2 bases short and J 4 bases short, with 10 bases between. Germline V gene data show CDR1 as SGHKS and CDR2 as YYEKEE (reference sequence). This CDR3 reads CASSLGTEYEQYF. CDR3 sequence (DNA): TGTGCCAGCAGCTTAGGTACAGAGTACGAGCAGTACTTC.

The rearrangement joins TRBV9 to TRBJ1-3, with D unclear. CDR1 SGDLS and CDR2 YYNGEE come from the germline V gene. The V end lost 0 bases, the J end lost 2 bases, and 9 bases lay between the germline ends. The CDR3 extends over 15 amino acids. The CDR3 DNA sequence: TGTGCCAGCAGCGTAGAACAAGTGACTGGAAACACCATATATTTT. Amino acids: CASSVEQVTGNTIYF.

The rearrangement links TRBV2 to TRBJ1-1, with 9 bases matching TRBD1. CDR3 length equals 15 residues. The junction had 11 bases not matched to a gene; V was cut back by 7 bases and J by 5 bases. Looked up from germline, CDR1 is SNHLY and CDR2 is FYNNEI. The CDR3 spells CASNGETGGFTEAFF. The CDR3 nucleotides are TGTGCCAGCAACGGAGAGACAGGGGGTTTTACTGAAGCTTTCTTT.

The chain has TRBV18 and TRBJ2-5, with TRBD1 matching 7 bases. Germline V gene lookup returns CDR1 KGHSH and CDR2 LQKENI. The CDR3 sequence is 15 residues long. Trimming at V came to 3 bases and at J to 1 base, leaving 5 bases not matched to a gene. DNA for the CDR3: TGTGCCAGCTCACCTCCGGGACAGTCCCAAGAGACCCAGTACTTC. It translates to CASSPPGQSQETQYF.

This clone was counted a single time. V and J are TRBV7-3 and TRBJ1-1, with TRBD1 matching over 7 bases. After removal of 4 bases from V and 4 bases from J, the junction contained 3 bases not matched to a gene. This CDR3 has 13 amino acids. Germline CDR1 reads SGHTA; CDR2 reads FQGTGA. The CDR3 DNA follows: TGTGCCAGCAGCTGGAGACAGGGCACTGAAGCTTTCTTT. Translated, it gives CASSWRQGTEAFF.

This chain connects TRBV15 to TRBJ1-4; D unresolved. Trimming took off 1 base at V and 5 bases at J, with 11 bases between the two ends. There are 15 residues in the CDR3. Per the germline V gene, CDR1 is LNHNV and CDR2 is YYDKDF (reference sequence). The CDR3 sequence is CATSRGEHSNEKLFF. The CDR3 region has the DNA TGTGCCACCAGCAGAGGTGAACATTCAAATGAAAAACTGTTTTTT.